Listed here are 23 T cell receptor beta chains from one sample, sequenced in a study of shared clonotypes between healthy human individuals. Sequenced by immunoSEQ multiplex PCR; TCRdb stores in-frame clones only, minus some. The sample shows roughly 2 million clones, nearly 97% of them seen only once. The sequenced material came from naive CD4+ T cells sorted from blood. Subset meaning: CD45RA+ positively selected. These receptors all stem from a man younger than 35 in good health.

The chain is built from TRBV5-1 and TRBJ2-3, with TRBD2 identical over 9 bases. V was pared by 4 bases and J by 0 bases, with 6 bases of the junction left unmatched. The CDR3 sequence is 16 residues long. Germline loops: CDR1 SGHRS, CDR2 YFSETQ. The DNA for the CDR3 is TGCGCCAGCAGCCCCGCGGGGGGGCCGAGCACAGATACGCAGTATTTT. It yields the protein CASSPAGGPSTDTQYF. Full variable domain (remainder filled in from reference TRBV5-1 and TRBJ2-3): KAGVTQTPRYLIKTRGQQVTLSCSPISGHRSVSWYQQTPGQGLQFLFEYFSETQRNKGNFPGRFSGRQFSNSRSEMNVSTLELGDSALYLCASSPAGGPSTDTQYFGPGTRLTVL.

The chain recombines TRBV25-1 with TRBJ2-3; 8 bases are shared with TRBD2. The CDR3 has 16 residues. Germline V gene sequence: CDR1 MGHDK, CDR2 SYGVNS. J lost 9 bases, V lost 0 bases, and 11 bases had no gene match. CDR3 region: CASSEYQSGGLVTQYF. The CDR3, as DNA: TGTGCCAGCAGTGAATATCAATCGGGGGGGTTGGTAACGCAGTATTTT.

The rearrangement joins TRBV10-3 to TRBJ2-7; D may match TRBD1 or TRBD2 (5 bases each). The CDR3 is 15 residues long. Trimming took off 5 bases at V and 5 bases at J, with 19 bases between the two ends. CDR1 and CDR2 (germline): ENHRY, SYGVKD. The DNA for the CDR3 is TGTGCCATCAGTTACGTCTCCGGGACGTCGCACGAGCAGTACTTC. Translated: CAISYVSGTSHEQYF.

J is TRBJ2-3 and V is TRBV2; TRBD1 aligns across 7 bases. The trim removed 5 bases at V and 0 bases at J, leaving 8 bases unmatched. This CDR3 is built from 16 residues. CDR1 is SNHLY, CDR2 FYNNEI, per germline. The CDR3: CASSTETGYSTDTQYF. CDR3 DNA sequence: TGTGCCAGCAGTACCGAGACAGGGTACAGCACAGATACGCAGTATTTT.

V gene TRBV19 combines with J gene TRBJ2-7, with D possibly being TRBD2 (5 bases). CDR1 and CDR2 (germline): LNHDA, SQIVND (reference sequence). The CDR3 contains 12 residues. V was clipped by 9 bases and J by 2 bases, with 11 bases between them. The CDR3 nucleotides read TGTGCCAGCGGGGATTTTCCCTACGAGCAGTACTTC. Its protein is CASGDFPYEQYF.

The chain uses TRBV19 and TRBJ1-2; D is perhaps TRBD1 (5 bases). The germline V gene encodes CDR1 LNHDA and CDR2 SQIVND (reference sequence). V was cut by 6 bases and J by 0 bases, with 11 bases left in between. The CDR3 contains 14 residues. The CDR3 coding sequence is TGTGCCAGTAGCTCCTGGGGACCTAACTATGGCTACACCTTC. Protein product: CASSSWGPNYGYTF.

The rearrangement links TRBV10-1 to TRBJ2-1, with TRBD2 identical over 13 bases. The J segment lost 7 bases and the V segment lost 4 bases, leaving 4 bases of the junction unmatched. CDR3 length: 15 residues. The germline V gene encodes CDR1 WNHNN and CDR2 SYGVQD (reference sequence). CDR3 residues: CASSGTSGSFNEQFF. The DNA of the CDR3 is TGCGCCAGCAGTGGGACTAGCGGGAGCTTTAATGAGCAGTTCTTC.

This sequence joins TRBV7-9 and TRBJ2-5; D may be TRBD1 (5 bases). Germline V gives CDR1 SEHNR, CDR2 FQNEAQ (reference sequence). Deletions cut 1 base from V and 1 base from J, with 10 bases between. The CDR3 contains 15 residues. The CDR3 nucleotides are TGTGCCAGCAGCTTAGATGGGGCAGTCCAAGAGACCCAGTACTTC. Protein product: CASSLDGAVQETQYF.

The V call is TRBV5-4, the J call TRBJ2-7; D not certain. V lost 1 base and J 3 bases, leaving 8 bases between the germline ends. The CDR3 sequence is 13 residues long. Germline loops: CDR1 SGHNT, CDR2 YYREEE (reference sequence). DNA of the CDR3: TGTGCCAGCAGCTTGCGTCCTTACTACGAGCAGTACTTC. Protein: CASSLRPYYEQYF.

V usage is TRBV6-1 and J usage is TRBJ2-5, with D uncertain. This CDR3 contains 14 residues. The V end was cut by 6 bases, the J end by 0 bases, with 11 bases between. Germline V lookup: CDR1 MNHNS, CDR2 SASEGT. For the CDR3, the DNA is TGTGCCAGCAGGCTACAGAGATACCAAGAGACCCAGTACTTC. Its translation is CASRLQRYQETQYF.

This clone was observed once. The chain couples TRBV4-1 to TRBJ1-1; no clear D gene. Germline loops: CDR1 MGHRA, CDR2 YSYEKL. CDR3 length: 15 amino acids. The V end lost 2 bases, the J end lost 1 base, and 11 bases lay between the germline ends. CDR3 protein: CASSQQHPSNTEAFF. CDR3 nucleotide sequence: TGCGCCAGCAGCCAACAACACCCTTCGAACACTGAAGCTTTCTTT.

The chain combines TRBV7-2 with TRBJ2-1; TRBD2 might be the D (5 bases). Germline lookup yields CDR1 SGHTA and CDR2 FQGNSA. The V end was cut by 5 bases, the J end by 15 bases, with 17 bases between. CDR3 length: 12 residues. This chain's CDR3 is CASSPPRGDPFF. In DNA form, the CDR3 reads TGTGCCAGCAGCCCTCCCCGGGGAGACCCGTTCTTC.

This chain joins TRBV5-1 and TRBJ2-7; TRBD2 agrees at 7 bases. CDR3 length: 15 residues. Losses at the gene ends were 0 bases for V and 0 bases for J; bases not matched to a gene: 3. The germline gives CDR1 SGHRS, CDR2 YFSETQ. Here the CDR3 DNA reads TGCGCCAGCAGCTTGGGTGGGACTATCTCCTACGAGCAGTACTTC. Encoded protein: CASSLGGTISYEQYF.

This clone showed up just once. The rearrangement links TRBV5-1 to TRBJ2-7; TRBD1 is a possible D gene (5 bases). Trimming shortened V by 4 bases and J by 0 bases, and 8 bases separated the two germline ends. The germline CDR1 and CDR2 sequences are SGHRS and YFSETQ. The CDR3 runs to 13 residues. As DNA, the CDR3 is TGCGCCAGCAGCGAGGACAACTCCTACGAGCAGTACTTC. The encoded protein is CASSEDNSYEQYF. Together with reference TRBV5-1 and TRBJ2-7, the CDR3 gives the full variable domain: KAGVTQTPRYLIKTRGQQVTLSCSPISGHRSVSWYQQTPGQGLQFLFEYFSETQRNKGNFPGRFSGRQFSNSRSEMNVSTLELGDSALYLCASSEDNSYEQYFGPGTRLTVT.

In its sample, this clone was seen a few times. This CDR3 is also generated by other DNA sequences in the sample. The rearrangement joins TRBV30 to TRBJ2-1, with 8 bases matching TRBD1. Trimming at V came to 3 bases and at J to 3 bases, leaving 1 base not matched to a gene. The germline CDR1 and CDR2 sequences are GTSNPN and SVGIG (reference sequence). CDR3 length: 13 residues. CDR3 protein: CAWSGQGYNEQFF. In DNA, the CDR3 is TGTGCCTGGAGCGGACAGGGCTACAATGAGCAGTTCTTC.

V is TRBV19 and J is TRBJ1-5, with a possible D match to TRBD1 (6 bases). Deletions cut 5 bases from V and 1 base from J, with 15 bases between. CDR3 length equals 16 residues. Germline V gene lookup returns CDR1 LNHDA and CDR2 SQIVND (reference sequence). CDR3 DNA: TGTGCCAGTAGTTTAACCGGGACATTAAGCAATCAGCCCCAGCATTTT. Amino acid sequence: CASSLTGTLSNQPQHF.

Only one count was recorded for this clone. Other DNA sequences in this sample translate to the same CDR3. This chain links TRBV2 with TRBJ1-1, with 7 bases lining up with TRBD1. V shed 9 bases, J shed 0 bases, and the junction held 1 base outside the gene matches. Germline CDR1 is SNHLY and CDR2 is FYNNEI. CDR3 length equals 12 residues. CDR3 nucleotides: TGTGCCAGTGACAGGGTGAACACTGAAGCTTTCTTT. Its translation is CASDRVNTEAFF.

Concerning this clone itself: Other DNA sequences within the sample encode an identical CDR3. For the CDR3, the DNA is TGCGCCAGCAGCCTCTCGGGTATGAACACTGAAGCTTTCTTT. It codes for CASSLSGMNTEAFF. V is TRBV5-1 and J is TRBJ1-1; D is unclear. Between the trimmed V and J ends, which lost 4 bases and 0 bases, there was a span of 10 bases. This CDR3 is built from 14 residues. Germline-derived CDR1 and CDR2 are SGHRS and YFSETQ. Full variable domain (missing parts from reference TRBV5-1 and TRBJ1-1): KAGVTQTPRYLIKTRGQQVTLSCSPISGHRSVSWYQQTPGQGLQFLFEYFSETQRNKGNFPGRFSGRQFSNSRSEMNVSTLELGDSALYLCASSLSGMNTEAFFGQGTRLTVV.

This clone was seen a handful of times. The same CDR3 arises from other DNA sequences in this sample as well. V is TRBV6-1 and J is TRBJ2-7; a weak D match, TRBD1 (5 bases). The CDR3 is 13 residues long. Germline V gives CDR1 MNHNS, CDR2 SASEGT. V gave up 4 bases and J gave up 2 bases, with 9 bases separating them. In DNA form, the CDR3 reads TGTGCCAGCAGTGCCGACAGAGCCTACGAGCAGTACTTC. This translates into CASSADRAYEQYF.

On this clone itself: The junction departs from germline at one end; a sequencing error may be responsible. V is TRBV6-1 and J is TRBJ2-7; 10 bases agree with TRBD2. This CDR3 spans 15 amino acids. The germline V gene has CDR1 MNHNS and CDR2 SASEGT. The CDR3 is CASSQAGGFSYEQYF. CDR3 nucleotide sequence: TGTGCCAGCAGTCAAGCGGGAGGGTTCTCCTACGAGCAGTACTTC.

The chain is built from TRBV6-1 and TRBJ1-6; no firm D call. The CDR3 covers 13 residues. V lost 7 bases to trimming and J lost 0 bases, with 4 bases between them. Germline V lookup: CDR1 MNHNS, CDR2 SASEGT. The CDR3 loop is CASMSSYNSPLHF. The DNA of the CDR3 is TGTGCCAGCATGAGCTCCTATAATTCACCCCTCCACTTT.

The V gene is TRBV15, the J gene TRBJ1-1; TRBD1 agrees at 7 bases. The CDR3 runs to 15 residues. Germline V gives CDR1 LNHNV, CDR2 YYDKDF (reference sequence). Losses at the gene ends were 0 bases for V and 1 base for J; bases not matched to a gene: 2. As DNA, the CDR3 is TGTGCCACCAGCAGAGATTGGGACAGGAACACTGAAGCTTTCTTT. It yields the protein CATSRDWDRNTEAFF.

The rearrangement joins TRBV5-1 to TRBJ1-2; D unresolved. Germline values: CDR1 SGHRS, CDR2 YFSETQ. Between the trimmed V and J ends, which lost 2 bases and 6 bases, there was a span of 5 bases. This CDR3 is 11 amino acids long. The CDR3 DNA is TGCGCCAGCAGCTTAAACGATGGCTACACCTTC. This sequence encodes CASSLNDGYTF.